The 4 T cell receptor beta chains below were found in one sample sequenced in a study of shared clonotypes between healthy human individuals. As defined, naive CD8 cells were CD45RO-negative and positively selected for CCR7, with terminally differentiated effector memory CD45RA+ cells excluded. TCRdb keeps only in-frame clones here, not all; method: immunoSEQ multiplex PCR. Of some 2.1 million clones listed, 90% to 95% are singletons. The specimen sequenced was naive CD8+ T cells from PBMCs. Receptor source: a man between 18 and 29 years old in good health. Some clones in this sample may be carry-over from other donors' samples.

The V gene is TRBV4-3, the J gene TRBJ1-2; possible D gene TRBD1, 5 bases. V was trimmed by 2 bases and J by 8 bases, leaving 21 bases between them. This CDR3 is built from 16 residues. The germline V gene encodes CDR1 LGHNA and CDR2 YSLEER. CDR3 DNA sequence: TGCGCCAGCAGCCAAAGTCGACAGTCGCCGAATTTAGGCTACACCTTC. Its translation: CASSQSRQSPNLGYTF.

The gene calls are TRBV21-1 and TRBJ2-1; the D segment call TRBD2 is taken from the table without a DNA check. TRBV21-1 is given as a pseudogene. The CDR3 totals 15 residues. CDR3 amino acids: CASSPGLGSYNEQFF. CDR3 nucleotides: TGTGCCAGCAGCCCGGGACTAGGGTCTTACAATGAGCAGTTCTTC.

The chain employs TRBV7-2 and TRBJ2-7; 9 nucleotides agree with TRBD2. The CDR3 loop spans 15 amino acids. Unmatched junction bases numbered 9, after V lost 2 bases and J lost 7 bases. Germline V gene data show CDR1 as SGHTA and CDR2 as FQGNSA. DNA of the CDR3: TGTGCCAGCAGCTTACTTCGAGCGGGAGGTTGGGAGCAGTACTTC. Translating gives CASSLLRAGGWEQYF.

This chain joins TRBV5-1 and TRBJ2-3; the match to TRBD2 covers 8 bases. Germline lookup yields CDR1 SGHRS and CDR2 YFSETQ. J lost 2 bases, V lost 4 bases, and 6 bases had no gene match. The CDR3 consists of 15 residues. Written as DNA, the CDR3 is TGCGCCAGCAGCGTTCGTAGCGGGATCACAGATACGCAGTATTTT. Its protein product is CASSVRSGITDTQYF.